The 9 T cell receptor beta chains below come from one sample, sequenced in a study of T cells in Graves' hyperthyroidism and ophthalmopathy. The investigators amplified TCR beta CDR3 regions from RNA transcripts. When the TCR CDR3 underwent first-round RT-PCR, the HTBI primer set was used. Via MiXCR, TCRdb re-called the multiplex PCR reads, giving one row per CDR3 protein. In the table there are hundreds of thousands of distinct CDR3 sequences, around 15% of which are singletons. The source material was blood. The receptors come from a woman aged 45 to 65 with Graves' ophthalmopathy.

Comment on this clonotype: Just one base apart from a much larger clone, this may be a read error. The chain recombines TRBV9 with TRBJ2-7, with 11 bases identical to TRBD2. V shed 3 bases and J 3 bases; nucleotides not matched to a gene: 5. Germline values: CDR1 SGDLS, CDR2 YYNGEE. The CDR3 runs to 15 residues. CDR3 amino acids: CASSAGTSGHYEQYF. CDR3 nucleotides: TGTGCCAGCAGCGCCGGGACTAGCGGCCACTACGAGCAGTACTTC. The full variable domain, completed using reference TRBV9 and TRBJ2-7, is DSGVTQTPKHLITATGQRVTLRCSPRSGDLSVYWYQQSLDQGLQFLIQYYNGEERAKGNILERFSAQQFPDLHSELNLSSLELGDSALYFCASSAGTSGHYEQYFGPGTRLTVT.

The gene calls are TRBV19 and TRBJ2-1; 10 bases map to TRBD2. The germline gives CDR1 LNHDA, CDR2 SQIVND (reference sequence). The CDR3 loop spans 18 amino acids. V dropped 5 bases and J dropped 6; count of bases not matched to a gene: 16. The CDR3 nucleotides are TGTGCCAGTAGTCACCCTAGCGGGAGCGGGTTTGTGGCCAATGAGCAGTTCTTC. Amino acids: CASSHPSGSGFVANEQFF.

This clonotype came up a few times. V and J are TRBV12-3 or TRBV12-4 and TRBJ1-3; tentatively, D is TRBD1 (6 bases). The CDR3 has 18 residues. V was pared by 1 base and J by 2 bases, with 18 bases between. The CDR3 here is CASSLVPPGTTTGNTIYF. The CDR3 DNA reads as TGTGCCAGCAGTTTAGTCCCCCCAGGGACAACCACTGGAAACACCATATATTTT.

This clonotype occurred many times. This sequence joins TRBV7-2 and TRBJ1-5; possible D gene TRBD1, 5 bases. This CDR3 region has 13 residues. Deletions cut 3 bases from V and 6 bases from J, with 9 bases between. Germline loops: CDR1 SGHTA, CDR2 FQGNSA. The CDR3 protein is CASSFMGTQPQHF. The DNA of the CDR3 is TGTGCCAGCAGCTTTATGGGGACTCAGCCCCAGCATTTT.

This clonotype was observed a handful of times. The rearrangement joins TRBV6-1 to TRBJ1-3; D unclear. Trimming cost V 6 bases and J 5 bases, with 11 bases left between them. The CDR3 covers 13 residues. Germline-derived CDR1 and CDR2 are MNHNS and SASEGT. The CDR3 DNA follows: TGTGCCAGCAGCGTTGATGAAAGAAACACCATATATTTT. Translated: CASSVDERNTIYF.

CDR3 loop: CASSFVRDFPYEQYF. CDR3 sequence (DNA): TGTGCCAGCAGTTTTGTCAGAGACTTCCCCTACGAGCAGTACTTC. The chain combines TRBV28 with TRBJ2-7; no definite D call. The germline V gene has CDR1 MDHEN and CDR2 SYDVKM. The CDR3 has 15 amino acids. V lost 3 bases to trimming and J lost 2 bases, with 14 bases between them. Based on the CDR3 plus reference TRBV28 and TRBJ2-7, the full variable domain is DVKVTQSSRYLVKRTGEKVFLECVQDMDHENMFWYRQDPGLGLRLIYFSYDVKMKEKGDIPEGYSVSREKKERFSLILESASTNQTSMYLCASSFVRDFPYEQYFGPGTRLTVT.

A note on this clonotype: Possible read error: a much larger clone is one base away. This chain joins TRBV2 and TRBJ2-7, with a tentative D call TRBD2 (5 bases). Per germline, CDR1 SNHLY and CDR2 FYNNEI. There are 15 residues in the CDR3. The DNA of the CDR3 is TGTGCCAGCAGTGAATCTGGGTTAGAGGGCTACAAGCAGTACTTC. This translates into CASSESGLEGYKQYF.

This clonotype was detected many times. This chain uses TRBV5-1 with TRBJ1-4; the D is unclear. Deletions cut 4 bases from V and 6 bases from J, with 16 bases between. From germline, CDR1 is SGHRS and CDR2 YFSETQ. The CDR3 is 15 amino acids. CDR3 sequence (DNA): TGCGCCAGCAGCCTCACCTCGTCGAGATATGAAAAACTGTTTTTT. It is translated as CASSLTSSRYEKLFF.

CDR3 amino acids: CASSKEAPPGHEQFF. DNA for the CDR3: TGTGCCAGCAGCAAAGAAGCTCCCCCCGGCCATGAGCAGTTCTTC. The chain carries TRBV2 and TRBJ2-1; the D is unclear. Germline CDR1 is SNHLY and CDR2 is FYNNEI. With 6 bases removed from V and 8 bases from J, the gap between germline ends came to 20 bases. The CDR3 sequence is 15 residues long.